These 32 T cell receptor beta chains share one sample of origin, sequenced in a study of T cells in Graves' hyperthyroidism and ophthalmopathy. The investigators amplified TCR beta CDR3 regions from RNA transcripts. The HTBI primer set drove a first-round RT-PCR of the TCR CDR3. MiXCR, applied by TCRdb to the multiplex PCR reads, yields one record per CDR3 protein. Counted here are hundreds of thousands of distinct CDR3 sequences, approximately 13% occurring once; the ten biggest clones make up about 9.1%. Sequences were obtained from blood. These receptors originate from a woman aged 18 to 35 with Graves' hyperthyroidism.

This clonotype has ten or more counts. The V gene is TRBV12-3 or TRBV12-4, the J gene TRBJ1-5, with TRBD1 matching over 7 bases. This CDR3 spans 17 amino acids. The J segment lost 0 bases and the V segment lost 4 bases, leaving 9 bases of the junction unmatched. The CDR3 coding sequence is TGTGCCAGCAGTTGGGAGGGACAGCCTTATAGCAATCAGCCCCAGCATTTT. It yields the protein CASSWEGQPYSNQPQHF.

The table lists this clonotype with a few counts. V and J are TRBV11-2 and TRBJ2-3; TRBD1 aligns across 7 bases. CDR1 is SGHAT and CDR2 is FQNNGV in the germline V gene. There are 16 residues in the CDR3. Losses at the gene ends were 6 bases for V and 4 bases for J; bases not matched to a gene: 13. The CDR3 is CASSPSGTATSDTQYF. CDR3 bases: TGTGCCAGCAGTCCCTCCGGGACAGCCACCTCAGATACGCAGTATTTT.

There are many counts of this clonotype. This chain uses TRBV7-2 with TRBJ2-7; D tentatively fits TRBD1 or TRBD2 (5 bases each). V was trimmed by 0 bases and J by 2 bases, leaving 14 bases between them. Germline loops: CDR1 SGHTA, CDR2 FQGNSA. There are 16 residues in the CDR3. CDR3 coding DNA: TGTGCCAGCAGCTTAGCCCATGGGACGAAGACCTACGAGCAGTACTTC. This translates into CASSLAHGTKTYEQYF.

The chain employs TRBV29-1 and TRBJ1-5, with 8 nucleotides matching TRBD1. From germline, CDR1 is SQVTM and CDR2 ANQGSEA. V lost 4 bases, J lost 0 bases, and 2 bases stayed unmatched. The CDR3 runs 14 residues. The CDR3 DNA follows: TGCAGCGTTGCAGGGGGCTTTAGCAATCAGCCCCAGCATTTT. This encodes CSVAGGFSNQPQHF.

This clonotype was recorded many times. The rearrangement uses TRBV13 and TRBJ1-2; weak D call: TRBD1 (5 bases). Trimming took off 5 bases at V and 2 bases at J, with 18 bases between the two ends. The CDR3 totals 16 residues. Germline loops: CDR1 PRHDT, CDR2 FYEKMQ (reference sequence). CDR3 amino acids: CASSLGPSGANYGYTF. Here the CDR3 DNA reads TGTGCCAGCAGCCTGGGGCCGTCGGGAGCCAACTATGGCTACACCTTC.

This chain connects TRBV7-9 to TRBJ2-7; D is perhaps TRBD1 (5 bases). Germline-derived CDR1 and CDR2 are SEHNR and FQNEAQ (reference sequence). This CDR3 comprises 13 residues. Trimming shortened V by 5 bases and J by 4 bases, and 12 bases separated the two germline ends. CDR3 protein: CASSPSTVYEQYF. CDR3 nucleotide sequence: TGTGCCAGCAGCCCTTCGACAGTGTACGAGCAGTACTTC.

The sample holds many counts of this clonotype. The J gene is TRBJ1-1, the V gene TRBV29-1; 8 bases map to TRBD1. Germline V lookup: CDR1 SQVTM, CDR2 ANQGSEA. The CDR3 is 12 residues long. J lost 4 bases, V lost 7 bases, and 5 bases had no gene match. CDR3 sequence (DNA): TGCAGCGGTCACGACAGGGGCACTGAAGCTTTCTTT. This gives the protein CSGHDRGTEAFF.

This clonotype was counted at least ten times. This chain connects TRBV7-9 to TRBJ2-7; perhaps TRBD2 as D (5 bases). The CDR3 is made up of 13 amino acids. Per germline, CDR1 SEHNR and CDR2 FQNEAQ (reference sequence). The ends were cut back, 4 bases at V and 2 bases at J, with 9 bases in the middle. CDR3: CASSSSGTYEQYF. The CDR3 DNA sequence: TGTGCCAGCAGCTCGTCCGGGACCTACGAGCAGTACTTC.

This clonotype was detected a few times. The CDR3 sequence: CAIGAGGFGEQYF. The CDR3 bases are TGTGCCATCGGGGCGGGAGGGTTTGGAGAGCAGTACTTC. The V gene is TRBV10-3, the J gene TRBJ2-7; TRBD2 aligns across 9 bases. The CDR3 contains 13 residues. Losses at the gene ends were 8 bases for V and 7 bases for J; bases not matched to a gene: 9. Per the germline V gene, CDR1 is ENHRY and CDR2 is SYGVKD.

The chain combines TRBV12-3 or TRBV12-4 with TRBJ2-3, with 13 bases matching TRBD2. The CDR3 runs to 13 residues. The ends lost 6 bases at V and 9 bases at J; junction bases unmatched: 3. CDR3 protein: CASSGLAGVTQYF. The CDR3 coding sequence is TGTGCCAGCAGCGGACTAGCGGGGGTCACGCAGTATTTT.

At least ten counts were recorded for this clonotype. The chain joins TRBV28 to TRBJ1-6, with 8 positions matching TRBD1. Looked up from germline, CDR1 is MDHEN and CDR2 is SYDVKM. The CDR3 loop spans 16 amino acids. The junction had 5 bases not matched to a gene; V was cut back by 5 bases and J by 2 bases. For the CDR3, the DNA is TGTGCCAGCAGTCGGGACAGGCCGCCCTATAATTCACCCCTCCACTTT. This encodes CASSRDRPPYNSPLHF.

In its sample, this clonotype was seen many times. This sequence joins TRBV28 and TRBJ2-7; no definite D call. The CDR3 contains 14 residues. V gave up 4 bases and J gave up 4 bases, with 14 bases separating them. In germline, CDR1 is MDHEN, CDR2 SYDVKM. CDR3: CASSSRSSLYEQYF. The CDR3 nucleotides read TGTGCCAGCAGTTCCCGGAGTTCCTTGTACGAGCAGTACTTC.

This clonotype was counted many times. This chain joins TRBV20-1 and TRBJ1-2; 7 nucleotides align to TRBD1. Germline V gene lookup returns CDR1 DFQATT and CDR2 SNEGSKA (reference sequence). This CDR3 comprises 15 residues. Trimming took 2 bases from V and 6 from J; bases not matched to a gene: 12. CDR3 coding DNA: TGCAGTGCTAGACCCACCCTAACAGGGGCCCATGGCTACACCTTC. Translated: CSARPTLTGAHGYTF.

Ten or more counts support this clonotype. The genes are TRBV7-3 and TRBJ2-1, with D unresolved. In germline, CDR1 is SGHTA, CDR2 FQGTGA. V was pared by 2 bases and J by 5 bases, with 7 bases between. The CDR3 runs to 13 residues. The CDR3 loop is CASSLDLDNEQFF. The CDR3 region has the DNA TGTGCCAGCAGCTTAGACCTCGACAATGAGCAGTTCTTC.

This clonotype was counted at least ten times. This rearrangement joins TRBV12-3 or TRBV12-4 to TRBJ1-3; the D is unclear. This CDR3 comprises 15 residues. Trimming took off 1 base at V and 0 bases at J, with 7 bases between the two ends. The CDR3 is CASSLVGSSGNTIYF. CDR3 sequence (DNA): TGTGCCAGCAGTTTAGTAGGCAGCTCTGGAAACACCATATATTTT.

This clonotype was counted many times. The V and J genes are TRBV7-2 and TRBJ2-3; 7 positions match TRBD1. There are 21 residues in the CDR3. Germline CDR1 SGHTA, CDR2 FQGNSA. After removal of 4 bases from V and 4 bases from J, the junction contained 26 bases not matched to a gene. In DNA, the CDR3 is TGTGCCAGCAGCTCTTGGGGCCCAACAGGGGATGGGGCTAGTCGCGCAGATACGCAGTATTTT. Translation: CASSSWGPTGDGASRADTQYF.

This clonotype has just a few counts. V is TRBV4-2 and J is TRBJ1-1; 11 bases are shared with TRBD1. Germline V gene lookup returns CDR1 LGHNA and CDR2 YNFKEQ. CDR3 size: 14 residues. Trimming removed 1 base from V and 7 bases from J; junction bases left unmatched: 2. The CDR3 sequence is CASSQAGTGGEAFF. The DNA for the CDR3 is TGTGCCAGCAGCCAAGCCGGGACAGGGGGTGAAGCTTTCTTT.

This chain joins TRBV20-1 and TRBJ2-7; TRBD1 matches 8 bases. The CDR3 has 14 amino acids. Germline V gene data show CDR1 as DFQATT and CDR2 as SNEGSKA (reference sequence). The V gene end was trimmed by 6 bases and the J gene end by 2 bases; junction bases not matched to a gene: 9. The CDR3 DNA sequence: TGCAGTGCAGAAAGACAGGGGACCACCTACGAGCAGTACTTC. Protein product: CSAERQGTTYEQYF.

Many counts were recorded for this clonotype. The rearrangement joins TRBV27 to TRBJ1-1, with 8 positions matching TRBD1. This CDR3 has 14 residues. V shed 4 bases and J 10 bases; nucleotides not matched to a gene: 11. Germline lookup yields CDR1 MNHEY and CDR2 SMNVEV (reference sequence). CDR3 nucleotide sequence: TGTGCCAGCAGTTCATCAGGGGGCGTTCGTGGAGCTTTCTTT. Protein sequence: CASSSSGGVRGAFF.

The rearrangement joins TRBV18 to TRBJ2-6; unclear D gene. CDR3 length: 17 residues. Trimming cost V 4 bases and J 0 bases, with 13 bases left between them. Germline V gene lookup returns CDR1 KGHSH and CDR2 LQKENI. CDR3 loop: CASSRNEGFSGANVLTF. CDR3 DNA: TGTGCCAGCTCACGAAACGAAGGGTTCTCTGGGGCCAACGTCCTGACTTTC.

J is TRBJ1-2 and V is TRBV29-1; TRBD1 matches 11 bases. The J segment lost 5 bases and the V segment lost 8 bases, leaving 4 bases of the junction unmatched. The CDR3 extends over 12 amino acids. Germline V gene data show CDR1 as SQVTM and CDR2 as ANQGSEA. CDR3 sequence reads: CSIGQGAYGYTF. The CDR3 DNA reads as TGCAGCATCGGACAGGGGGCTTATGGCTACACCTTC.

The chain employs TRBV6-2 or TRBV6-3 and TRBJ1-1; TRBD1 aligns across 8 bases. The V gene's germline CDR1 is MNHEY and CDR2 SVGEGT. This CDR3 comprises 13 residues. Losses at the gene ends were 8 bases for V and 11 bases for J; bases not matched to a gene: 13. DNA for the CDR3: TGTGCCAGCGGGATCGAGCGGACAGGGCGTGCTTTCTTT. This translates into CASGIERTGRAFF.

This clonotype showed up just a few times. CDR3 DNA sequence: TGTGCCACCAGCAGAGATAGGGACACCTCCTACGAGCAGTACTTC. Protein product: CATSRDRDTSYEQYF. The genes are TRBV15 and TRBJ2-7, with a tentative D call TRBD1 (6 bases). From germline, CDR1 is LNHNV and CDR2 YYDKDF (reference sequence). The CDR3 is 15 amino acids. The V gene lost 0 bases and the J gene lost 0 bases, with 9 bases spanning the gap.

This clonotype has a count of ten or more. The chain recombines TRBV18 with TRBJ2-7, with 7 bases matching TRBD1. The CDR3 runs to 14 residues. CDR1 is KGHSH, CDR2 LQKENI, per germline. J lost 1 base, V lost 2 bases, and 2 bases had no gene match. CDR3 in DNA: TGTGCCAGCTCACCAATGGACAGGTCCTACGAGCAGTACTTC. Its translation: CASSPMDRSYEQYF.

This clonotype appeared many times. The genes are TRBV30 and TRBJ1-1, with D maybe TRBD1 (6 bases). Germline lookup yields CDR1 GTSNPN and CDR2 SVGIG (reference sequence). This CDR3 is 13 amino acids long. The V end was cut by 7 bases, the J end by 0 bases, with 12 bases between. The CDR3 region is CAFSGTLNTEAFF. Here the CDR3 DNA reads TGTGCCTTTTCCGGGACACTGAACACTGAAGCTTTCTTT.

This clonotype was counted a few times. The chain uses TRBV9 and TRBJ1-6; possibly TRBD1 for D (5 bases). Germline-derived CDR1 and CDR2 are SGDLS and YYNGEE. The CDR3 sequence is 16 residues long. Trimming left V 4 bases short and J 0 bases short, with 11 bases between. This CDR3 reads CASSSGGGSYNSPLHF. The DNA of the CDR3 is TGTGCCAGCAGCTCCGGGGGGGGCTCCTATAATTCACCCCTCCACTTT. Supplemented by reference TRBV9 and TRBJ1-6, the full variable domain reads DSGVTQTPKHLITATGQRVTLRCSPRSGDLSVYWYQQSLDQGLQFLIQYYNGEERAKGNILERFSAQQFPDLHSELNLSSLELGDSALYFCASSSGGGSYNSPLHFGNGTRLTVT.

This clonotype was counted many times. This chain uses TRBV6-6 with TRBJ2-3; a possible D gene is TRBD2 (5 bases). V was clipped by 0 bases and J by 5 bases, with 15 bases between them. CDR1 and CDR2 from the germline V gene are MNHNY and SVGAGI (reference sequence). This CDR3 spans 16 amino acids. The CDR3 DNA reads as TGTGCCAGCAGTTACTCCTGGCGGGTTGGAGGAGATACGCAGTATTTT. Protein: CASSYSWRVGGDTQYF.

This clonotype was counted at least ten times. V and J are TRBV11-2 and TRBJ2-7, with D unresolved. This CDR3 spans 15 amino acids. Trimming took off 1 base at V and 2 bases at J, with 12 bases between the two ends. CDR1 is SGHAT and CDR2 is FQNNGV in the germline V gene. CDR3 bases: TGTGCCAGCAGCTTAGGGACGGAACCTCCCTACGAGCAGTACTTC. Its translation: CASSLGTEPPYEQYF.

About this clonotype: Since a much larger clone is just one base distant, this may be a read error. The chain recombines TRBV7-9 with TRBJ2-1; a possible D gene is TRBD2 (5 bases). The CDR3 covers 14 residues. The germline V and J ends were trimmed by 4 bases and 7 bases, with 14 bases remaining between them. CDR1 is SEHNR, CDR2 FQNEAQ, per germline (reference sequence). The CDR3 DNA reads TGTGCCAGCAGCTCTCCCGGACTCTCGAATGAGCAGTTCTTC. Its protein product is CASSSPGLSNEQFF. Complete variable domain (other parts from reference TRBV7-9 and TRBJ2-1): DTGVSQNPRHKITKRGQNVTFRCDPISEHNRLYWYRQTLGQGPEFLTYFQNEAQLEKSRLLSDRFSAERPKGSFSTLEIQRTEQGDSAMYLCASSSPGLSNEQFFGPGTRLTVL.

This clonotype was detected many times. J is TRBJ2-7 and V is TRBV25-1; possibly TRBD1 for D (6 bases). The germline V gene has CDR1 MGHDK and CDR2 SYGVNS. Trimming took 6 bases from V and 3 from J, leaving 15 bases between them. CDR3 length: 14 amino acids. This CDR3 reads CASRWTDLVYEQYF. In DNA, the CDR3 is TGTGCCAGCAGATGGACAGATTTAGTCTACGAGCAGTACTTC.

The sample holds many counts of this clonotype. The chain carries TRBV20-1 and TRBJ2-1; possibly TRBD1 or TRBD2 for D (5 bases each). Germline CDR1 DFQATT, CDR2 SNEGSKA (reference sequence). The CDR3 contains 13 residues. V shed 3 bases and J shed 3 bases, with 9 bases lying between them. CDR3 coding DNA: TGCAGTGCTAGCGGGGACGTCTACAATGAGCAGTTCTTC. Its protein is CSASGDVYNEQFF.

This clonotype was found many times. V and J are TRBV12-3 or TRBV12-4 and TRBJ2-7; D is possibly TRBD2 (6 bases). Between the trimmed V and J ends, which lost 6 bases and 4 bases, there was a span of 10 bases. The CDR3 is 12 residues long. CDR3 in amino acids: CASSFGGYEQYF. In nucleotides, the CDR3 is TGTGCCAGCAGCTTCGGGGGATACGAGCAGTACTTC.